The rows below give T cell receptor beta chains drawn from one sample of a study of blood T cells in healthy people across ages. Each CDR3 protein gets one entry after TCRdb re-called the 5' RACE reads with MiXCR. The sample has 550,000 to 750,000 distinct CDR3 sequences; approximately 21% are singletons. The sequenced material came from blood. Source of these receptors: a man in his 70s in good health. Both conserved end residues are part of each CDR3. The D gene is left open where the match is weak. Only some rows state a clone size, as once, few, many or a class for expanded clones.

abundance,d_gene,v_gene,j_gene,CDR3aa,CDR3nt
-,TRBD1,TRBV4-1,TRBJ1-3,CASSQVGRGSGNTIYF,TGCGCCAGCAGCCAAGTCGGCAGGGGGAGTGGAAACACCATATATTTT
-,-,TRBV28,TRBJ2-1,CATRANSEQFF,TGTGCCACCCGGGCCAACAGTGAGCAGTTCTTC
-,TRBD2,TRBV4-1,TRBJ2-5,CASSQGGTSGTETQYF,TGCGCCAGCAGCCAAGGTGGGACTAGCGGGACGGAGACCCAGTACTTC
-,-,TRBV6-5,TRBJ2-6,CASILPGSSGANVLTF,TGTGCCAGCATCTTACCCGGTAGCTCTGGGGCCAACGTCCTGACTTTC
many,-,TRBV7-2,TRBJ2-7,CASSYEQYF,TGTGCCAGCAGCTACGAGCAGTACTTC
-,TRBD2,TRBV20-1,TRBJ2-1,CSAAPGLAYEQFF,TGCAGTGCCGCTCCGGGACTAGCATATGAGCAGTTCTTC
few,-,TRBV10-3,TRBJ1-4,CAISEGEKLFF,TGTGCCATCAGTGAAGGCGAAAAACTGTTTTTT
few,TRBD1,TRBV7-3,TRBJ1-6,CASSATGPANSPLHF,TGTGCCAGCAGCGCGACAGGGCCGGCCAATTCACCCCTCCACTTT
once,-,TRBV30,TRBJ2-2,CAWSVAPLSGELFF,TGTGCCTGGAGTGTAGCCCCGTTGTCCGGGGAGCTGTTTTTT
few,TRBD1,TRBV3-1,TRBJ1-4,CASSQSQGSHEKLFF,TGTGCCAGCAGCCAATCACAGGGGAGTCATGAAAAACTGTTTTTT
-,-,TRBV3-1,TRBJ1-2,CASSFGGNGYTF,TGTGCCAGCAGCTTCGGGGGCAATGGCTACACCTTC
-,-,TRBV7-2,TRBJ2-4,CASSLSYGIDGNIQYF,TGTGCCAGCAGCTTAAGTTACGGTATAGATGGGAACATTCAGTACTTC
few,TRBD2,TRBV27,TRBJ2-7,CASSLPRAGTSGPCMGYEQYF,TGTGCCAGCAGTTTACCTCGCGCCGGGACTAGCGGACCGTGCATGGGGTACGAGCAGTACTTC
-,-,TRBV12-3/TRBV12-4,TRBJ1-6,CVSSPPDGYNSPLHF,TGTGTCAGCAGTCCTCCGGACGGCTATAATTCACCCCTCCACTTT
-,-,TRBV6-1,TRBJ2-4,CASSDRGMAATLAKNIQYF,TGTGCCAGCAGTGATAGGGGTATGGCGGCAACGTTAGCCAAAAACATTCAGTACTTC